This T cell receptor (beta chain) was found in a study of cytomegalovirus exposure and HLA in healthy donors. Study background: Earlier, 100 million to 120 million unique TCR beta sequences were recovered from about 179 million T cells by an analysis.

PCR employed 60 Vbeta and 13 Jbeta primers. Data came from immunoSEQ multiplex PCR; TCRdb stores just in-frame clones and leaves some out. The sample lists 110,000 to 150,000 clones, over 75% occurring once. The receptor was derived from a female donor in good health and CMV-seronegative. The sequencing sample was made of PBMCs.

The CDR3 loop is CASSYKAEQYF. The DNA for the CDR3 is TGTGCCAGCAGCTATAAAGCCGAGCAGTACTTC. The chain combines TRBV14 with TRBJ2-7; D is undetermined. CDR1 SGHDN and CDR2 FVKESK come from the germline V gene. The CDR3 is 11 residues long. V lost 5 bases to trimming and J lost 6 bases, with 8 bases between them. The whole variable domain, remainder taken from reference TRBV14 and TRBJ2-7, is EAGVTQFPSHSVIEKGQTVTLRCDPISGHDNLYWYRRVMGKEIKFLLHFVKESKQDESGMPNNRFLAERTGGTYSTLKVQPAELEDSGVYFCASSYKAEQYFGPGTRLTVT.